This record looks at one TCR beta chain sequence and its context. Antigen: not known. The sample has other DNA sequences that encode this CDR3 too. This specimen comes from a study of shared clonotypes between healthy human individuals. Study observations and caveats: The genetic and exposure-history diversity represented was limited by few donors.

The V and J ends lost 5 bases and 8 bases, in that order; junction bases with no gene match: 11. Looked up from germline, CDR1 is SSHAT and CDR2 is FNYEAQ (reference sequence). The CDR3 is 16 amino acids. The method was immunoSEQ multiplex PCR; TCRdb's version includes in-frame clones alone and lacks a portion of them. The sample has some 660,000 clones; less than 80% are singletons. The sequence derives from a woman aged 25 to 39 in good health. This rearrangement joins TRBV7-7 to TRBJ2-1, with 11 nucleotides matching TRBD2. Sequencing used memory CD4+ T cells sorted from blood. The subset denotes: CD45RA-negative fraction. The CDR3 region has the DNA TGTGCCAGCAGCCCAGGCTTAGCGGGAGGGAGGTATGAGCAGTTCTTC. Translated, it gives CASSPGLAGGRYEQFF.